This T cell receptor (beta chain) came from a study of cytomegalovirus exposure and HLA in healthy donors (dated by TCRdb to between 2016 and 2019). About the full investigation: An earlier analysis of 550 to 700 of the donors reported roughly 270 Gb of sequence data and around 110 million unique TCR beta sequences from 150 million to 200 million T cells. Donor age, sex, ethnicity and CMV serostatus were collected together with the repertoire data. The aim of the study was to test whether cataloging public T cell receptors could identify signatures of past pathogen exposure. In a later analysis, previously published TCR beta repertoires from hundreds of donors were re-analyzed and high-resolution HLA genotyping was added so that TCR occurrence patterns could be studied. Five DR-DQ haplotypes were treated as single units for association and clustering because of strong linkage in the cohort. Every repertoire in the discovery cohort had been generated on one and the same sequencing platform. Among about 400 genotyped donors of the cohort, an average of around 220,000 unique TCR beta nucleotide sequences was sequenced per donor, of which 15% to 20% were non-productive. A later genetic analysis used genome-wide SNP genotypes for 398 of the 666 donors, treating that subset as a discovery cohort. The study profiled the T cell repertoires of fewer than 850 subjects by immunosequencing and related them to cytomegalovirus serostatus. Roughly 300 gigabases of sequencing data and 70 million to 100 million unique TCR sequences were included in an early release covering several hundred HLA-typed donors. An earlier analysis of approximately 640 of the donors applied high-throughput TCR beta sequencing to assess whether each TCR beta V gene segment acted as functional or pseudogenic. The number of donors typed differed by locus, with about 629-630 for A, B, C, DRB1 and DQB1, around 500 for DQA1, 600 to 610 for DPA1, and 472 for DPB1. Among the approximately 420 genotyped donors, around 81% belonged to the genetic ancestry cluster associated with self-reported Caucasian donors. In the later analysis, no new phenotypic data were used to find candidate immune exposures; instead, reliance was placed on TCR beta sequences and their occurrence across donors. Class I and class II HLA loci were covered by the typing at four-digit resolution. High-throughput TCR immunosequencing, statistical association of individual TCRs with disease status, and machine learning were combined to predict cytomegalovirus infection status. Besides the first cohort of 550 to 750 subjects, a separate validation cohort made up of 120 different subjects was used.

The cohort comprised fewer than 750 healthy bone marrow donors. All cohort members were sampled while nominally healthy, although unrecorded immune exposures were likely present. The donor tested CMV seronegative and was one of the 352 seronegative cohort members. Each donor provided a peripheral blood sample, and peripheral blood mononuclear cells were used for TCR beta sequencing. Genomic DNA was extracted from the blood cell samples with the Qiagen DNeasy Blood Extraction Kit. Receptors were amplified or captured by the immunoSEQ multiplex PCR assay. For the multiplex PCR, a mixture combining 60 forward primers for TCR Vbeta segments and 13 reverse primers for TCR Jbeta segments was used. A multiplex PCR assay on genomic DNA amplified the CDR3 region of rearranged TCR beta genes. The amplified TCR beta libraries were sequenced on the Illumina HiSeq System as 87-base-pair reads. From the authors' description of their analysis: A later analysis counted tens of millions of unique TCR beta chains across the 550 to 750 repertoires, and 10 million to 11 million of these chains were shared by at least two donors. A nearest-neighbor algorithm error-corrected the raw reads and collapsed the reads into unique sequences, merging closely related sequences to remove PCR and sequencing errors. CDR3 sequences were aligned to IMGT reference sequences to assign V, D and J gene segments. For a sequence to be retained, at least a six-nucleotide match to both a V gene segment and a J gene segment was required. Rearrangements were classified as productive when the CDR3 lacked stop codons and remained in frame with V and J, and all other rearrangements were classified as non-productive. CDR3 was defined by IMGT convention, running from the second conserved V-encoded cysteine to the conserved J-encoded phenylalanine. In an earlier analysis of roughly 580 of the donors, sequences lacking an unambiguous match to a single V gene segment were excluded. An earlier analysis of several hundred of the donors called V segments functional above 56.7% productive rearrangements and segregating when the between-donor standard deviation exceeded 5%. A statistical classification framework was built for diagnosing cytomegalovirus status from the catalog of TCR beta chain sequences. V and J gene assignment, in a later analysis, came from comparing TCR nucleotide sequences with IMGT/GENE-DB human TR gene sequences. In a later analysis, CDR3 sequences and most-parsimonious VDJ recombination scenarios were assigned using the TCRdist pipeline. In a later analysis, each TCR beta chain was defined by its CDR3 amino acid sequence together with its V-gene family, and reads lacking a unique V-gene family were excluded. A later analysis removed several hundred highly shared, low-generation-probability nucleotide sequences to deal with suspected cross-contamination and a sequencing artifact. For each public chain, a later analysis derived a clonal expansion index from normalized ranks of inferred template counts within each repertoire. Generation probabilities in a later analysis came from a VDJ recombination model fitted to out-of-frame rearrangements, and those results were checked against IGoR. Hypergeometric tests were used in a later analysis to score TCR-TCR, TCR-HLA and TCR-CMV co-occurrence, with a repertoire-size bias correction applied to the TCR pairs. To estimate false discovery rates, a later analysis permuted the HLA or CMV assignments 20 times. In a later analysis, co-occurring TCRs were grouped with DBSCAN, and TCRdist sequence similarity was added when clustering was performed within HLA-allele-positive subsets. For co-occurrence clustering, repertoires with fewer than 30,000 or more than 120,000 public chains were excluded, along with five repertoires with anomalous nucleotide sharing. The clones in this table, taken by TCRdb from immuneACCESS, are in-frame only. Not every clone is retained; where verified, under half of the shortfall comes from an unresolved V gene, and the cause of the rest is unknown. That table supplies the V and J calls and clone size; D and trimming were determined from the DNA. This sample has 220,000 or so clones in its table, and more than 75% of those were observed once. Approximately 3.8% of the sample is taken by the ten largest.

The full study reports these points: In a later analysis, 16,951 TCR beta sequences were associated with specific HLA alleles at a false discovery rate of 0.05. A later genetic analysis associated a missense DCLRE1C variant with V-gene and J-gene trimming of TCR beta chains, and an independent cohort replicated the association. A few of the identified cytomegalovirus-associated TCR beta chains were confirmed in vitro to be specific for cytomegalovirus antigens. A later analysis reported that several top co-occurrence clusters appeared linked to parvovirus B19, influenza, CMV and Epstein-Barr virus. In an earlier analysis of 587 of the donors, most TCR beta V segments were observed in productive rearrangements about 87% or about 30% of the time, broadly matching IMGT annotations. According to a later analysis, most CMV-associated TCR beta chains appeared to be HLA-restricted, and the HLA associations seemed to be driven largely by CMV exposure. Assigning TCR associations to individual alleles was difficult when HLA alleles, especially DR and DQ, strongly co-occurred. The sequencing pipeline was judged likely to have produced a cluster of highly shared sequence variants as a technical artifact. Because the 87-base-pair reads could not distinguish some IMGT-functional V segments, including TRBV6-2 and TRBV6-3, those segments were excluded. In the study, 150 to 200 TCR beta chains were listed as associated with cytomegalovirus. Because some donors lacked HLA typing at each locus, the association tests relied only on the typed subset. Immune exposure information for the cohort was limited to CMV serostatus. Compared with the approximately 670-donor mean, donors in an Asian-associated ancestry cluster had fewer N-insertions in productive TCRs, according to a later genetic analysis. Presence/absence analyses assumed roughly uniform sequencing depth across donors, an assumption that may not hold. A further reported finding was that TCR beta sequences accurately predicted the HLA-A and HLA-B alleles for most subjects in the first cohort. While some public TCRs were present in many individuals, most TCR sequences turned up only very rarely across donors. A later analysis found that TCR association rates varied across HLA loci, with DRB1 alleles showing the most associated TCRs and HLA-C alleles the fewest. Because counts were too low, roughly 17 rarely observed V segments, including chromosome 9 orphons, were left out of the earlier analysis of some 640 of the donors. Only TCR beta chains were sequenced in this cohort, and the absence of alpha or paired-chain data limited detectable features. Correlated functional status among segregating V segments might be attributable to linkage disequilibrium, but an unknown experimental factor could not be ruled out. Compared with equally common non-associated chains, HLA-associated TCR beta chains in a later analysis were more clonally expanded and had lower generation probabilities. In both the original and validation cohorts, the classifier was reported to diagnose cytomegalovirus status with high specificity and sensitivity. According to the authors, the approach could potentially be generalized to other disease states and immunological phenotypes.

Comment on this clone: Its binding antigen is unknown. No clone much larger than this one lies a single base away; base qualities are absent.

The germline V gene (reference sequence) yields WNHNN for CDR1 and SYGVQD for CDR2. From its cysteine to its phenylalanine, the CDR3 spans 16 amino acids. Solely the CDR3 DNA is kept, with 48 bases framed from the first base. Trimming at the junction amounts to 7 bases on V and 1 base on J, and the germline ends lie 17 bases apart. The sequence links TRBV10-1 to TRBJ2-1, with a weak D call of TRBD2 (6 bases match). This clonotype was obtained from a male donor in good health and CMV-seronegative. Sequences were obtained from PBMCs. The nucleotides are TGCGCCAGCACCCTGTCCCCGGGAGCATCCTACAATGAGCAGTTCTTC. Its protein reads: CASTLSPGASYNEQFF.